Sequencing of this TCR beta chain was carried out in a study of blood T cell repertoires in COVID-19. Study in general: From the United States, Italy and Spain came samples of acute and convalescent COVID-19. The cDNA or gDNA used as material had been derived from T cells, B-cell-depleted T cells, or PBMCs.

TCRdb's table, derived via immunoSEQ multiplex PCR, lists solely in-frame clones and lacks some. The sample shows a few hundred thousand clones, roughly 86% of them seen only once. CDR3 length equals 14 residues. Germline values: CDR1 SGHNT, CDR2 YYREEE (reference sequence). With 0 bases removed from V and 1 base from J, the gap between germline ends came to 6 bases. This sequence was found in a man in his late teens or twenties with active or convalescent COVID-19. The V call is TRBV5-4, the J call TRBJ2-3; tentatively, D is TRBD2 (5 bases). The sample taken for sequencing was peripheral blood. CDR3 sequence (DNA): TGTGCCAGCAGCTTGGCGGAGGGCACAGATACGCAGTATTTT. This sequence encodes CASSLAEGTDTQYF.